These 12 T cell receptor beta chains originate from one sample sequenced in a study of blood T cell repertoires in COVID-19. Repertoires were generated with immunoSEQ multiplex PCR, while TCRdb's copy carries only in-frame clones and drops some. This sample has over 80,000 clones, with roughly 78% found just once. The sequencing input was peripheral blood. Receptors originate from a woman older than 75 with active or convalescent COVID-19.

The CDR3 loop reads CASSRSGPGETQYF. CDR3 nucleotide sequence: TGTGCCAGCAGCCGGAGCGGGCCTGGGGAGACCCAGTACTTC. V usage is TRBV7-3 and J usage is TRBJ2-5, with TRBD2 as a possible D gene (6 bases). CDR3 size: 14 residues. Germline CDR1 and CDR2: SGHTA and FQGTGA. Trimming removed 5 bases at V and 5 bases at J, with 15 bases between.

This chain uses TRBV7-3 with TRBJ2-3, with 10 bases lining up with TRBD2. J gave up 5 bases and V 6 bases, and 8 bases lay outside the gene matches. The CDR3 runs to 15 residues. Germline V gene lookup returns CDR1 SGHTA and CDR2 FQGTGA. CDR3 sequence: CASSRAGGAIDTQYF. In nucleotides, the CDR3 is TGTGCCAGCAGTCGAGCGGGAGGGGCCATAGATACGCAGTATTTT.

The chain joins TRBV4-2 to TRBJ2-7; 13 bases match TRBD2. From germline, CDR1 is LGHNA and CDR2 YNFKEQ. The CDR3 is 18 residues long. The V gene end was trimmed by 0 bases and the J gene end by 2 bases; junction bases not matched to a gene: 7. Here the CDR3 DNA reads TGTGCCAGCAGCCAAGATGAGGGACTAGCGGGAAGGGCCTACGAGCAGTACTTC. It yields the protein CASSQDEGLAGRAYEQYF.

Only a few counts were recorded for this clone. CDR3 sequence: CASSQDSRGSGWWETQYF. The CDR3 DNA follows: TGTGCCAGCAGCCAAGACTCACGGGGGAGTGGGTGGTGGGAGACCCAGTACTTC. The chain combines TRBV4-2 with TRBJ2-5; a possible D gene is TRBD2 (6 bases). In germline, CDR1 is LGHNA, CDR2 YNFKEQ. Deletions cut 0 bases from V and 5 bases from J, with 22 bases between. CDR3 size: 18 residues.

This clone was counted only a few times. At one of its ends the junction is not consistent with the germline gene, which may arise from a read error. V and J are TRBV7-2 and TRBJ2-7; weak D call: TRBD2 (6 bases). CDR3 length: 12 residues. The germline CDR1 and CDR2 sequences are SGHTA and FQGNSA. CDR3 region: CASSLVGDWTDF. In DNA, the CDR3 is TGTGCCAGCAGCTTAGTTGGGGACTGGACCGACTTC.

J is TRBJ2-3 and V is TRBV7-3; perhaps TRBD2 as D (6 bases). CDR3 length equals 12 residues. V was cut by 3 bases and J by 5 bases, with 6 bases left in between. Germline loops: CDR1 SGHTA, CDR2 FQGTGA. CDR3 in amino acids: CASSFGGDTQYF. The CDR3 DNA follows: TGTGCCAGCAGCTTCGGGGGAGATACGCAGTATTTT.

This chain joins TRBV5-6 and TRBJ2-5, with 12 bases lining up with TRBD1. From germline, CDR1 is SGHDT and CDR2 YYEEEE. The CDR3 runs to 16 residues. Germline trimming cut 4 bases from V and 5 bases from J; bases unmatched to any gene: 9. The CDR3: CASSGTGTGGRETQYF. The CDR3 DNA follows: TGTGCCAGCAGCGGTACCGGGACAGGGGGCCGGGAGACCCAGTACTTC.

Only a few counts were recorded for this clone. This chain joins TRBV9 and TRBJ1-6; 8 bases match TRBD1. The CDR3 covers 15 residues. The V and J ends lost 1 base and 5 bases, in that order; junction bases with no gene match: 2. Germline CDR1 and CDR2: SGDLS and YYNGEE. As DNA, the CDR3 is TGTGCCAGCAGCGTACAGGGGGCGAATAATTCACCCCTCCACTTT. Translated, it gives CASSVQGANNSPLHF.

The chain is built from TRBV19 and TRBJ2-3, with 7 bases matching TRBD1. Trimming at V came to 3 bases and at J to 2 bases, leaving 11 bases not matched to a gene. The CDR3 covers 17 residues. The germline V gene encodes CDR1 LNHDA and CDR2 SQIVND (reference sequence). The CDR3 DNA reads as TGTGCCAGTAGTATTACGGGACAGCAATACCCCACAGATACGCAGTATTTT. It specifies CASSITGQQYPTDTQYF.

This chain connects TRBV6-6 to TRBJ1-2, with 8 bases lining up with TRBD1. Losses at the gene ends were 4 bases for V and 4 bases for J; bases not matched to a gene: 5. The CDR3 covers 14 residues. Per germline, CDR1 MNHNY and CDR2 SVGAGI (reference sequence). CDR3 in amino acids: CASSSGQALYGYTF. The CDR3 DNA reads as TGTGCCAGCAGTTCGGGACAGGCCCTCTATGGCTACACCTTC.

This clone has only a few counts. This sequence joins TRBV5-6 and TRBJ1-4, with D perhaps matching TRBD1 (5 bases). CDR1 and CDR2 (germline): SGHDT, YYEEEE. Trimming pared 1 base from V and 7 bases from J, leaving 14 bases between. The CDR3 spans 15 residues. The CDR3 nucleotides read TGTGCCAGCAGCTTGAGGTCAGGGTGGTCTGAAAAACTGTTTTTT. Amino acids: CASSLRSGWSEKLFF.

This chain joins TRBV10-3 and TRBJ1-5; D may be TRBD1 (6 bases). Germline V gene data show CDR1 as ENHRY and CDR2 as SYGVKD. CDR3 length: 14 amino acids. Trimming took 6 bases from V and 7 from J, leaving 16 bases between them. The CDR3 DNA is TGTGCCATCAGGGGGGCCGGGTTCAAACAGCCCCAGCATTTT. This translates into CAIRGAGFKQPQHF.